These 20 T cell receptor beta chains share one sample of origin, sequenced in a study of blood T cell repertoires in COVID-19. TCRdb's copy holds only in-frame clones and misses some; the assay was immunoSEQ multiplex PCR. The sample has 100,000 to 150,000 clones, roughly 70% seen once. The sequencing sample was made of peripheral blood. Receptors originate from a human donor with acute or convalescent COVID-19. The donor label of this sample is uncertain.

The chain is built from TRBV6-5 and TRBJ2-2, with D maybe TRBD1 (5 bases). V dropped 5 bases and J dropped 4 bases, with 14 bases sitting between them. CDR1 is MNHEY and CDR2 is SVGAGI in the germline V gene. This CDR3 comprises 15 residues. The CDR3 DNA is TGTGCCAGCAGTAGGGGTCAGAAGGGCACCGGGGAGCTGTTTTTT. Its protein product is CASSRGQKGTGELFF.

This clone has a single count. The chain uses TRBV28 and TRBJ2-7, with D maybe TRBD1 (6 bases). Germline V gene data show CDR1 as MDHEN and CDR2 as SYDVKM. Trimming pared 5 bases from V and 5 bases from J, leaving 16 bases between. The CDR3 totals 14 residues. As DNA, the CDR3 is TGTGCCAGCAGTATACAGGGAATAACCCACGAGCAGTACTTC. Protein: CASSIQGITHEQYF.

This clone has only one observation. The chain couples TRBV6-2 or TRBV6-3 to TRBJ1-1; 8 bases fit TRBD1. The CDR3 contains 15 residues. The germline V gene encodes CDR1 MNHEY and CDR2 SVGEGT. V shed 5 bases and J 0 bases; nucleotides not matched to a gene: 5. The CDR3: CASSDRGWMNTEAFF. CDR3 nucleotide sequence: TGTGCCAGCAGTGACAGGGGATGGATGAACACTGAAGCTTTCTTT.

CDR3 nucleotide sequence: TGTGCCAGCAGAGCTACCCCAGGGGGCGTCCATCTTACCAGCACTGAAGCTTTCTTT. This gives the protein CASRATPGGVHLTSTEAFF. V usage is TRBV6-4 and J usage is TRBJ1-1; 8 bases are a match to TRBD1. V dropped 6 bases and J dropped 4; count of bases not matched to a gene: 22. The CDR3 has 19 amino acids. CDR1 is MRHNA and CDR2 is SNTAGT in the germline V gene.

The chain is built from TRBV7-3 and TRBJ1-2; 8 bases agree with TRBD1. The germline V gene encodes CDR1 SGHTA and CDR2 FQGTGA. The CDR3 totals 14 residues. With 5 bases clipped from V and 4 bases from J, the junction kept 6 bases outside the gene matches. CDR3 sequence: CASSPGGRIYGYTF. CDR3 in DNA: TGTGCCAGCAGCCCAGGGGGCAGGATCTATGGCTACACCTTC.

This chain uses TRBV28 with TRBJ1-5; TRBD1 agrees at 8 bases. The germline gives CDR1 MDHEN, CDR2 SYDVKM. V lost 0 bases and J lost 4; bases outside the gene matches: 2. CDR3 length: 15 residues. The CDR3 loop reads CASSLWGQENQPQHF. The DNA of the CDR3 is TGTGCCAGCAGTTTATGGGGACAGGAAAATCAGCCCCAGCATTTT.

This chain joins TRBV19 and TRBJ1-1; 8 bases match TRBD1. Germline loops: CDR1 LNHDA, CDR2 SQIVND (reference sequence). CDR3 length equals 15 residues. Losses at the gene ends were 1 base for V and 3 bases for J; bases not matched to a gene: 4. In DNA form, the CDR3 reads TGTGCCAGTAGTATAGGGACAGGGAGATACACTGAAGCTTTCTTT. Encoded protein: CASSIGTGRYTEAFF.

This chain uses TRBV15 with TRBJ1-6; D is undetermined. V lost 2 bases and J 10 bases, leaving 15 bases between the germline ends. The CDR3 is made up of 15 amino acids. Germline CDR1 reads LNHNV; CDR2 reads YYDKDF (reference sequence). The CDR3 DNA follows: TGTGCCACCAGCAGACCCTGGAGAGGGAACTCACCCCTCCACTTT. This gives the protein CATSRPWRGNSPLHF.

About this clone: In the same sample, other DNA sequences code for this CDR3. The V gene is TRBV7-9, the J gene TRBJ1-5; D gene unclear. CDR1 is SEHNR and CDR2 is FQNEAQ in the germline V gene (reference sequence). The V gene lost 4 bases and the J gene lost 0 bases, with 10 bases spanning the gap. The CDR3 has 15 residues. The CDR3 protein is CASSSTGDSNQPQHF. In nucleotides, the CDR3 is TGTGCCAGCAGCTCGACCGGAGATAGCAATCAGCCCCAGCATTTT.

The CDR3 DNA sequence: TGTGCCAGCAGCCCGGGACTAGCGGGGGGCCAAATCACCGGGGAGCTGTTTTTT. It specifies CASSPGLAGGQITGELFF. The rearrangement joins TRBV11-2 to TRBJ2-2; TRBD2 agrees at 15 bases. Germline lookup yields CDR1 SGHAT and CDR2 FQNNGV. The CDR3 sequence is 18 residues long. The V segment lost 5 bases and the J segment 4 bases; nucleotides outside the gene matches: 8.

This clone turned up a few times. The chain combines TRBV11-2 with TRBJ2-3; D might be TRBD1 (5 bases). Trimming cost V 5 bases and J 3 bases, with 9 bases left between them. Germline V lookup: CDR1 SGHAT, CDR2 FQNNGV. There are 13 residues in the CDR3. CDR3 residues: CASSLRQTDTQYF. DNA for the CDR3: TGTGCCAGCAGCCTCCGACAGACAGATACGCAGTATTTT.

This clone has just a few counts. The CDR3, as DNA: TGTGCCAGCAGCCAAGATCTACAGGGCTTCTCACCCCTCCACTTT. Translation gives CASSQDLQGFSPLHF. The gene calls are TRBV4-2 and TRBJ1-6; perhaps TRBD1 as D (6 bases). Germline loops: CDR1 LGHNA, CDR2 YNFKEQ. Trimming shortened V by 0 bases and J by 10 bases, and 13 bases separated the two germline ends. The CDR3 is made up of 15 amino acids.

The V gene is TRBV28, the J gene TRBJ1-6; 7 bases map to TRBD1. The V and J ends lost 4 bases and 8 bases, in that order; junction bases with no gene match: 14. Germline lookup yields CDR1 MDHEN and CDR2 SYDVKM. The CDR3 contains 17 residues. The CDR3 nucleotides read TGTGCCAGCAGTTCCTCCGTGGACAGGTCCGGGGATTCACCCCTCCACTTT. As protein: CASSSSVDRSGDSPLHF.

The chain uses TRBV2 and TRBJ1-2, with D possibly matching TRBD1 (6 bases). CDR1 is SNHLY, CDR2 FYNNEI, per germline. This CDR3 is built from 14 residues. The ends were cut back, 3 bases at V and 7 bases at J, with 15 bases in the middle. The CDR3 bases are TGTGCCAGCAGTGATCCTGGACAGCGTTCTGGCTACACCTTC. Translated, it gives CASSDPGQRSGYTF. Drawing the rest from reference TRBV2 and TRBJ1-2, the complete variable domain is EPEVTQTPSHQVTQMGQEVILRCVPISNHLYFYWYRQILGQKVEFLVSFYNNEISEKSEIFDDQFSVERPDGSNFTLKIRSTKLEDSAMYFCASSDPGQRSGYTFGSGTRLTVV.

This chain uses TRBV19 with TRBJ2-5, with D maybe TRBD1 (6 bases). CDR1 and CDR2 from the germline V gene are LNHDA and SQIVND (reference sequence). This CDR3 spans 12 amino acids. The germline V and J ends were trimmed by 10 bases and 4 bases, with 13 bases remaining between them. CDR3 sequence reads: CATTGTRETQYF. In DNA form, the CDR3 reads TGTGCCACCACCGGGACACGAGAGACCCAGTACTTC.

V is TRBV7-6 and J is TRBJ2-2; D gene ambiguous. Germline CDR1 is SGHVS and CDR2 is FNYEAQ. This CDR3 comprises 15 residues. Trimming took 5 bases from V and 3 from J, leaving 13 bases between them. The CDR3 coding sequence is TGTGCCAGCAGCCCTAGAAGCTGGGACACCGGGGAGCTGTTTTTT. Amino acid sequence: CASSPRSWDTGELFF.

The V call is TRBV19, the J call TRBJ2-1, with D possibly matching TRBD1 (5 bases). V dropped 4 bases and J dropped 2 bases, with 15 bases sitting between them. The V gene's germline CDR1 is LNHDA and CDR2 SQIVND (reference sequence). CDR3 length: 16 amino acids. The CDR3 loop is CASSTPRQSPYNEQFF. As DNA, the CDR3 is TGTGCCAGTAGTACACCTAGACAGTCGCCCTACAATGAGCAGTTCTTC.

The chain is built from TRBV7-9 and TRBJ1-4; D is unresolved. The CDR3 extends over 14 amino acids. CDR1 is SEHNR and CDR2 is FQNEAQ in the germline V gene (reference sequence). V lost 3 bases, J lost 8 bases, and 13 bases lay in between. DNA for the CDR3: TGTGCCAGCAGCTTCGAGACTTCGGGAGAAAAACTGTTTTTT. Its protein product is CASSFETSGEKLFF.

This clone was recorded a few times. The chain uses TRBV9 and TRBJ1-1; 8 positions match TRBD1. The CDR3 is 13 residues long. From germline, CDR1 is SGDLS and CDR2 YYNGEE. V shed 0 bases, J shed 5 bases, and the junction held 0 bases outside the gene matches. The CDR3 region has the DNA TGTGCCAGCAGCGTAGACAGGGGGACTGAAGCTTTCTTT. Its protein is CASSVDRGTEAFF.

This clone was recorded once. The rearrangement links TRBV6-5 to TRBJ1-2; 7 positions agree with TRBD1. V was pared by 2 bases and J by 5 bases, with 5 bases of the junction left unmatched. The CDR3 contains 14 residues. Germline V gene lookup returns CDR1 MNHEY and CDR2 SVGAGI. The DNA of the CDR3 is TGTGCCAGCAGTTACGCGACAGGGTCGTATGGCTACACCTTC. It yields the protein CASSYATGSYGYTF.